The 13 T cell receptor beta chains below were found in one sample sequenced in a study of beta chain features in type 1 diabetes. Investigators reverse transcribed all isolated RNA, so they sequenced expressed TCRB transcripts. Using immunoSEQ multiplex PCR, the repertoire was profiled, and TCRdb retains in-frame clones only, with some absent. The table includes about 410,000 clones, roughly 14% detected once. What was sequenced was naive CD4+ T cells from blood. The receptors originated from a man aged 25 to 45 in good health.

This clone was seen a handful of times. This chain uses TRBV9 with TRBJ1-2; maybe TRBD1 (5 bases). The CDR3 consists of 13 residues. Looked up from germline, CDR1 is SGDLS and CDR2 is YYNGEE. V lost 0 bases to trimming and J lost 6 bases, with 9 bases between them. This chain's CDR3 is CASSVGGIDGYTF. CDR3 nucleotides: TGTGCCAGCAGCGTAGGGGGCATTGATGGCTACACCTTC.

This clone came up a few times. The V gene is TRBV5-4, the J gene TRBJ2-1, with 11 bases that match TRBD2. The CDR3 length is 15 residues. Germline CDR1 SGHNT, CDR2 YYREEE (reference sequence). The J segment lost 7 bases and the V segment lost 4 bases, leaving 7 bases of the junction unmatched. The CDR3 reads CASSLSGRAGNEQFF. DNA of the CDR3: TGTGCCAGCAGCCTTAGCGGGAGGGCTGGGAATGAGCAGTTCTTC.

The rearrangement joins TRBV7-2 to TRBJ1-1, with no clear D. The CDR3 consists of 13 residues. V lost 4 bases to trimming and J lost 5 bases, with 11 bases between them. Germline values: CDR1 SGHTA, CDR2 FQGNSA. The CDR3 coding sequence is TGTGCCAGCAGCTCCCACTGGGGTACTGAAGCTTTCTTT. It translates to CASSSHWGTEAFF.

A few counts support this clone. The chain uses TRBV29-1 and TRBJ1-5; D is unresolved. Germline V CDR1 and CDR2: SQVTM, ANQGSEA. The CDR3 runs to 12 residues. V lost 1 base and J 3 bases, leaving 4 bases between the germline ends. The CDR3 sequence is CSVEGDNQPQHF. The DNA for the CDR3 is TGCAGCGTTGAAGGGGACAATCAGCCCCAGCATTTT.

This clone showed up many times. The chain employs TRBV10-3 and TRBJ2-7; 7 bases are a match to TRBD1. In germline, CDR1 is ENHRY, CDR2 SYGVKD. This CDR3 is built from 13 residues. J lost 5 bases, V lost 6 bases, and 7 bases had no gene match. This chain's CDR3 is CAIRNTGVNEQYV. CDR3 coding DNA: TGTGCCATCAGGAACACAGGGGTGAACGAGCAGTACGTC.

The CDR3 DNA is TGTGCCAGCAGGCTAGAATCGGGGGCGTTTAATCAGCCCCAGCATTTT. Translating it yields CASRLESGAFNQPQHF. The chain has TRBV2 and TRBJ1-5; D might be TRBD1 (6 bases). The CDR3 length is 16 residues. CDR1 is SNHLY, CDR2 FYNNEI, per germline. V lost 6 bases, J lost 4 bases, and 19 bases lay in between.

This clone was seen a few times. The gene calls are TRBV5-1 and TRBJ2-1; 9 bases line up with TRBD1. Germline trimming cut 0 bases from V and 10 bases from J; bases unmatched to any gene: 8. Per the germline V gene, CDR1 is SGHRS and CDR2 is YFSETQ. The CDR3 covers 15 residues. CDR3 region: CASSLAGQGIQEQFF. CDR3 nucleotides: TGCGCCAGCAGCTTGGCGGGACAGGGAATTCAGGAGCAGTTCTTC.

CDR3: CATSRAQGSGRGEQFF. CDR3 nucleotides: TGTGCCACCAGCAGAGCCCAGGGGAGCGGGAGAGGTGAGCAGTTCTTC. The V gene is TRBV15, the J gene TRBJ2-1, with 8 bases that match TRBD2. Germline loops: CDR1 LNHNV, CDR2 YYDKDF (reference sequence). The V and J ends lost 1 base and 9 bases, in that order; junction bases with no gene match: 11. This CDR3 contains 16 residues. The full variable domain, its missing parts supplied by reference TRBV15 and TRBJ2-1, is DAMVIQNPRYQVTQFGKPVTLSCSQTLNHNVMYWYQQKSSQAPKLLFHYYDKDFNNEADTPDNFQSRRPNTSFCFLDIRSPGLGDTAMYLCATSRAQGSGRGEQFFGPGTRLTVL.

Here the CDR3 reads CAWTRGGIGAMSFF. In DNA, the CDR3 is TGTGCCTGGACCCGGGGGGGGATAGGAGCAATGTCTTTCTTT. The rearrangement joins TRBV30 to TRBJ1-1; D is perhaps TRBD1 (5 bases). Trimming left V 4 bases short and J 12 bases short, with 24 bases between. CDR1 and CDR2 from the germline V gene are GTSNPN and SVGIG (reference sequence). The CDR3 is made up of 14 amino acids.

The V call is TRBV4-3, the J call TRBJ2-3; D gene ambiguous. This CDR3 is built from 13 residues. V lost 3 bases and J lost 6, with 10 bases in between. CDR1 is LGHNA and CDR2 is YSLEER in the germline V gene. The CDR3, as DNA: TGCGCCAGCAGCCACCGGAAAGCGGATACGCAGTATTTT. Translating it yields CASSHRKADTQYF.

The chain employs TRBV7-2 and TRBJ2-7; perhaps TRBD2 as D (5 bases). The germline gives CDR1 SGHTA, CDR2 FQGNSA. The CDR3 has 16 residues. Trimming stripped 5 bases from V and 0 bases from J, with 17 bases between. The CDR3 protein is CASSRTVSGSSYEQYV. CDR3 sequence (DNA): TGTGCCAGCAGCCGCACCGTCAGCGGTAGCTCCTACGAGCAGTACGTC.

This clone has only a few counts. The J gene is TRBJ2-1, the V gene TRBV7-2; the match to TRBD2 covers 9 bases. This CDR3 is built from 16 residues. With 5 bases clipped from V and 14 bases from J, the junction kept 19 bases outside the gene matches. The germline gives CDR1 SGHTA, CDR2 FQGNSA. As DNA, the CDR3 is TGTGCCAGCAGCCCAACGTCCGAAAGGGCTAGCGGGGTGGAGTTCTTC. Translation gives CASSPTSERASGVEFF.

This clone has only a few counts. This chain uses TRBV10-3 with TRBJ2-7, with D perhaps TRBD1 (6 bases). Between the trimmed V and J ends, which lost 7 bases and 0 bases, there was a span of 16 bases. The CDR3 length is 15 residues. Germline lookup yields CDR1 ENHRY and CDR2 SYGVKD. CDR3 amino acids: CAITQGTGPSYEQYV. The CDR3 bases are TGTGCCATCACCCAGGGGACGGGACCCTCCTACGAGCAGTACGTC.